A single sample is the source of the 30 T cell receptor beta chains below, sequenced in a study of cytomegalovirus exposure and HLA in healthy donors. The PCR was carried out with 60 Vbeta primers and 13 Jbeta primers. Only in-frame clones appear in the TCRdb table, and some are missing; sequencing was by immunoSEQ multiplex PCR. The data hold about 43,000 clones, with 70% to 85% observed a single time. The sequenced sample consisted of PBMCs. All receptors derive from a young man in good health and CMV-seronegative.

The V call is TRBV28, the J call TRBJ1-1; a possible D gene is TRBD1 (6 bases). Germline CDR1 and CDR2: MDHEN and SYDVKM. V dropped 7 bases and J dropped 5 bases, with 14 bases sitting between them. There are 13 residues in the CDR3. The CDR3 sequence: CASNLQGRTEAFF. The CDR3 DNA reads TGTGCCAGCAACCTTCAGGGGAGAACTGAAGCTTTCTTT.

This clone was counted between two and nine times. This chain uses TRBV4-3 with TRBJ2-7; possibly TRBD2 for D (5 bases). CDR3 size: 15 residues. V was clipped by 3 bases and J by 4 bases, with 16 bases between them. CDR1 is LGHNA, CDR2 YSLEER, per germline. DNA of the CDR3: TGCGCCAGCAGCCAGGGGAGATCTGGCGGATACGAGCAGTACTTC. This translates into CASSQGRSGGYEQYF.

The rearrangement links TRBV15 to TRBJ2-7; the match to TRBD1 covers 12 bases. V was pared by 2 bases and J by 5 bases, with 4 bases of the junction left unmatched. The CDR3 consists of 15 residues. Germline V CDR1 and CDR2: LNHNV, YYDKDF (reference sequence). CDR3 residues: CATSRSGTGGNEQYF. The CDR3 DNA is TGTGCCACCAGCAGATCCGGGACAGGGGGCAACGAGCAGTACTTC. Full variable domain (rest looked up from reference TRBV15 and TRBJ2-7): DAMVIQNPRYQVTQFGKPVTLSCSQTLNHNVMYWYQQKSSQAPKLLFHYYDKDFNNEADTPDNFQSRRPNTSFCFLDIRSPGLGDTAMYLCATSRSGTGGNEQYFGPGTRLTVT.

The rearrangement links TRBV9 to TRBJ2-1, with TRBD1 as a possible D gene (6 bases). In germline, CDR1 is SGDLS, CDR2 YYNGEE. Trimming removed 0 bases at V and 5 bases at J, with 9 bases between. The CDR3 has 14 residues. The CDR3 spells CASSVVGQNNEQFF. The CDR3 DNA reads TGTGCCAGCAGCGTAGTTGGACAGAACAATGAGCAGTTCTTC.

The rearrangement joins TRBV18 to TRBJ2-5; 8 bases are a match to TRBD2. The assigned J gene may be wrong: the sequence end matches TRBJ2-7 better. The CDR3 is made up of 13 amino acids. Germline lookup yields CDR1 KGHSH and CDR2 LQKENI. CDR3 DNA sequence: TGTGCCAGCTCTCCAGGACTAGCCGACGAGCAGTACTTC. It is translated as CASSPGLADEQYF.

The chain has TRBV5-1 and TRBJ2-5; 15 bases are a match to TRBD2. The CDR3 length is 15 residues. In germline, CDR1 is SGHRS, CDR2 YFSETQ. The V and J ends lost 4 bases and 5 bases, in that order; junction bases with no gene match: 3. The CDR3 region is CASSIGTSGRETQYF. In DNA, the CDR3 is TGCGCCAGCAGCATAGGGACTAGCGGGAGGGAGACCCAGTACTTC.

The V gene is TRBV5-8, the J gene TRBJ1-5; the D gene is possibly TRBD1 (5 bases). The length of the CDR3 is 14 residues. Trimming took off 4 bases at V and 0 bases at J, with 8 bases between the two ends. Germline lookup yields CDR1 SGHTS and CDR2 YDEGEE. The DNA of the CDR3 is TGTGCCAGCAGCAGGGGTCATAGCAATCAGCCCCAGCATTTT. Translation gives CASSRGHSNQPQHF.

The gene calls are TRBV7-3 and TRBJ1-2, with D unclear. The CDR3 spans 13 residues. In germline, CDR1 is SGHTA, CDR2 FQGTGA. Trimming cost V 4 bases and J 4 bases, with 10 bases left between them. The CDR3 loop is CASSSYKFYGYTF. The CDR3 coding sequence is TGTGCCAGCAGCTCCTATAAGTTCTATGGCTACACCTTC.

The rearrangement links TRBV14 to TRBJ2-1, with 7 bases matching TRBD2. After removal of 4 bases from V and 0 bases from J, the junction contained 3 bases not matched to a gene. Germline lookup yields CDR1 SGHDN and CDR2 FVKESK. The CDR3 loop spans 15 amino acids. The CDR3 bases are TGTGCCAGCAGCCCTGTAGCGGGCTCCTACAATGAGCAGTTCTTC. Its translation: CASSPVAGSYNEQFF. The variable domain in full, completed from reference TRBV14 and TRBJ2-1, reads EAGVTQFPSHSVIEKGQTVTLRCDPISGHDNLYWYRRVMGKEIKFLLHFVKESKQDESGMPNNRFLAERTGGTYSTLKVQPAELEDSGVYFCASSPVAGSYNEQFFGPGTRLTVL.

The CDR3 sequence is CASSFYSSTDTQYF. In DNA form, the CDR3 reads TGTGCCAGCAGTTTCTATTCTAGCACAGATACGCAGTATTTT. The gene calls are TRBV27 and TRBJ2-3; D gene uncertain. V lost 3 bases to trimming and J lost 0 bases, with 7 bases between them. This CDR3 is 14 amino acids long. The germline V gene encodes CDR1 MNHEY and CDR2 SMNVEV (reference sequence).

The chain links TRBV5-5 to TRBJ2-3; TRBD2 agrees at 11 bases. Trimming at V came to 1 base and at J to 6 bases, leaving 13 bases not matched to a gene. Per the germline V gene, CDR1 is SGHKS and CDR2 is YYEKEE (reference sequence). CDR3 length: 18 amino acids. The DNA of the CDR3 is TGTGCCAGCAGCTTGCCAGCGACACTAGCGGGAGCAGAGGATACGCAGTATTTT. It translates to CASSLPATLAGAEDTQYF.

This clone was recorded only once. The DNA for the CDR3 is TGTGCCAGCAGCCCCGGGACAGGGTCCGGCTACACCTTC. Amino acids: CASSPGTGSGYTF. V and J are TRBV7-3 and TRBJ1-2; 9 bases match TRBD1. Per germline, CDR1 SGHTA and CDR2 FQGTGA. The CDR3 spans 13 residues. J was trimmed by 8 bases and V by 5 bases; bases with no gene match: 6.

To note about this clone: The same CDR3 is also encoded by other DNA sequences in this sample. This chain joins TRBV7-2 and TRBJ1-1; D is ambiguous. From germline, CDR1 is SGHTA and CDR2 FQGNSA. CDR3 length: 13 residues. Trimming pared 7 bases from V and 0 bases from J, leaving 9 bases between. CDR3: CASTPTVNTEAFF. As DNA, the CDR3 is TGTGCCAGCACCCCGACTGTGAACACTGAAGCTTTCTTT.

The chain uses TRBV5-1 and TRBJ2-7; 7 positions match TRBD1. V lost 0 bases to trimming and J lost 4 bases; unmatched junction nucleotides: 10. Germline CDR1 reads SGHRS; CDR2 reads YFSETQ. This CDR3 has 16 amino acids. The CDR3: CASSLAPGDSPYEQYF. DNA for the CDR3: TGCGCCAGCAGCTTGGCCCCAGGGGACAGCCCATACGAGCAGTACTTC.

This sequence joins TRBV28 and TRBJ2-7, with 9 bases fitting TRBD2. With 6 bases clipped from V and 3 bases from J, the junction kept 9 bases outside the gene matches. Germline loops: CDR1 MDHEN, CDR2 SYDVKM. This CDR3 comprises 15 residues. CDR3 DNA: TGTGCCAGCAGCCTCACCGGGACTAGCAGCTACGAGCAGTACTTC. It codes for CASSLTGTSSYEQYF.

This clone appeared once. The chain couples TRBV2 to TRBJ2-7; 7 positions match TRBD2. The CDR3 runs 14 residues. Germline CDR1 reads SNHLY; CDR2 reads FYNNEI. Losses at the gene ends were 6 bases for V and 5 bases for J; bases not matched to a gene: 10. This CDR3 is CASSRSGMNNEQYF. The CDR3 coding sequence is TGTGCCAGCAGCAGAAGCGGGATGAACAACGAGCAGTACTTC. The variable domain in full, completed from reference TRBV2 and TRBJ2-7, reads EPEVTQTPSHQVTQMGQEVILRCVPISNHLYFYWYRQILGQKVEFLVSFYNNEISEKSEIFDDQFSVERPDGSNFTLKIRSTKLEDSAMYFCASSRSGMNNEQYFGPGTRLTVT.

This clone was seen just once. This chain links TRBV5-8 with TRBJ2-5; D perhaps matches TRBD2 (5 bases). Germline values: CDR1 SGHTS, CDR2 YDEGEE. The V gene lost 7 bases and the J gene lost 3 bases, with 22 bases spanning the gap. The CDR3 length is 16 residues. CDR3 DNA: TGTGCCAGCCAAAGCTTGTTGGGAGCGACTAAAGAGACCCAGTACTTC. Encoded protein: CASQSLLGATKETQYF.

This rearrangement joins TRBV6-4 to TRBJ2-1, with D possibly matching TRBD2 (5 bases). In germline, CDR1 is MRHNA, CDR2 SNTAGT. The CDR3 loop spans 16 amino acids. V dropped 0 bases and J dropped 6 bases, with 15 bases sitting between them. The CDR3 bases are TGTGCCAGCAGTGACTCGGGTGAGCTAGCCTCCAATGAGCAGTTCTTC. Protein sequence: CASSDSGELASNEQFF.

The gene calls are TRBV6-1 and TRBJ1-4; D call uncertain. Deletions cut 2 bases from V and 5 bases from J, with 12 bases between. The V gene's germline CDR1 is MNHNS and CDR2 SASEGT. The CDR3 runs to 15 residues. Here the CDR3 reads CASSEQAGGNEKLFF. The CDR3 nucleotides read TGTGCCAGCAGTGAACAGGCAGGTGGGAATGAAAAACTGTTTTTT.

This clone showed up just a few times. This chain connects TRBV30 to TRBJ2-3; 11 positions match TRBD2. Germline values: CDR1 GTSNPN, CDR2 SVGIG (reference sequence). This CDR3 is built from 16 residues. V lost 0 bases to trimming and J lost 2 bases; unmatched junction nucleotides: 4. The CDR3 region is CAWSVLTSGTTDTQYF. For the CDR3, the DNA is TGTGCCTGGAGTGTACTGACTAGCGGGACCACAGATACGCAGTATTTT.

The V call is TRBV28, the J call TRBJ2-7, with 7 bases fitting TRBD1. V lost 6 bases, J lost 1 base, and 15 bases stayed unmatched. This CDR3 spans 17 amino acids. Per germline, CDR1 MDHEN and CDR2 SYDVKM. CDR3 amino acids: CASSPIHEGTASYEQYF. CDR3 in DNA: TGTGCCAGCAGCCCCATTCACGAGGGGACAGCGTCCTACGAGCAGTACTTC.

Here the CDR3 reads CASSEQYNEQFF. The DNA for the CDR3 is TGCGCCAGCAGTGAGCAGTACAATGAGCAGTTCTTC. J is TRBJ2-1 and V is TRBV10-1; D is undetermined. Trimming removed 2 bases from V and 4 bases from J, with 3 bases in between. Germline loops: CDR1 WNHNN, CDR2 SYGVQD (reference sequence). CDR3 size: 12 residues.

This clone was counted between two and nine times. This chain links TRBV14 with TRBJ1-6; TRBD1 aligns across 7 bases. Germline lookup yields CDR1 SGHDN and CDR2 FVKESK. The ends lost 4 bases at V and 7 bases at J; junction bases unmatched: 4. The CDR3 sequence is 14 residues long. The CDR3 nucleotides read TGTGCCAGCAGCCTTTGGACAGGAAATTCACCCCTCCACTTT. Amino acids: CASSLWTGNSPLHF.

CDR3 bases: TGTGCCAGCAGCGAGGGGGCGTTTTACGAGCAGTACTTC. Translating it yields CASSEGAFYEQYF. The chain uses TRBV7-7 and TRBJ2-5; 7 positions match TRBD1. The DNA end favors TRBJ2-7, so the J call may be wrong. The germline V gene encodes CDR1 SSHAT and CDR2 FNYEAQ (reference sequence). The CDR3 extends over 13 amino acids.

CDR3 in amino acids: CSVVYPAGTGELFF. In DNA, the CDR3 is TGCAGCGTTGTTTACCCAGCAGGGACCGGGGAGCTGTTTTTT. The gene calls are TRBV29-1 and TRBJ2-2, with D possibly being TRBD1 (5 bases). Germline CDR1 is SQVTM and CDR2 is ANQGSEA. With 4 bases removed from V and 5 bases from J, the gap between germline ends came to 14 bases. This CDR3 comprises 14 residues.

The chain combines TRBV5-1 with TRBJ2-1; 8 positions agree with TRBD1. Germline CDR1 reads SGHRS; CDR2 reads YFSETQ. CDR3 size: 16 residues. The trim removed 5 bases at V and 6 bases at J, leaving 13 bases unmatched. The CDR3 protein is CASSFQTGGLSNEQFF. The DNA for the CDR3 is TGCGCCAGCAGTTTTCAAACAGGGGGTTTGTCCAATGAGCAGTTCTTC. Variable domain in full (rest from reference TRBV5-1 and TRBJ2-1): KAGVTQTPRYLIKTRGQQVTLSCSPISGHRSVSWYQQTPGQGLQFLFEYFSETQRNKGNFPGRFSGRQFSNSRSEMNVSTLELGDSALYLCASSFQTGGLSNEQFFGPGTRLTVL.

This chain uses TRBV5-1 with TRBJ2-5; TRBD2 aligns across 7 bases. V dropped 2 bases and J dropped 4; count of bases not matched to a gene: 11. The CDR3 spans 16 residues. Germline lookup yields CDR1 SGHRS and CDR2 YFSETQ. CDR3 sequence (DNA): TGCGCCAGCAGCTTCTTCGGCGGGGGAGGCGGAGAGACCCAGTACTTC. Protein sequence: CASSFFGGGGGETQYF. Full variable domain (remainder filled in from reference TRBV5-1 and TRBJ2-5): KAGVTQTPRYLIKTRGQQVTLSCSPISGHRSVSWYQQTPGQGLQFLFEYFSETQRNKGNFPGRFSGRQFSNSRSEMNVSTLELGDSALYLCASSFFGGGGGETQYFGPGTRLLVL.

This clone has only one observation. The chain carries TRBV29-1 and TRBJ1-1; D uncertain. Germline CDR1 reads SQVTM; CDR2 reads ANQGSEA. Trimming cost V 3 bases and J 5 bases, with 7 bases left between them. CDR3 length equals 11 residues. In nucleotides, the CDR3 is TGCAGCGTTGAGGAGGTTACTGAAGCTTTCTTT. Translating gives CSVEEVTEAFF. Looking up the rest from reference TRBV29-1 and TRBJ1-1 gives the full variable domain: SAVISQKPSRDICQRGTSLTIQCQVDSQVTMMFWYRQQPGQSLTLIATANQGSEATYESGFVIDKFPISRPNLTFSTLTVSNMSPEDSSIYLCSVEEVTEAFFGQGTRLTVV.

CDR3 coding DNA: TGTGCCAGCAGCTTAACGGACAACTCCTACGAGCAGTACTTC. Translation gives CASSLTDNSYEQYF. The genes are TRBV7-8 and TRBJ2-5, with D possibly matching TRBD1 (5 bases). The J call may not be correct, given that the DNA end is closer to TRBJ2-7. This CDR3 region has 14 residues. Germline CDR1 SGHVS, CDR2 FQNEAQ.

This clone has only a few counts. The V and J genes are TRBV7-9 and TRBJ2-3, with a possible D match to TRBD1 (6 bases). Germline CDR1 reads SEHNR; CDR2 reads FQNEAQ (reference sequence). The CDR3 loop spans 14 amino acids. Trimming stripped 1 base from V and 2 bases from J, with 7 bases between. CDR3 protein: CASSLDRATDTQYF. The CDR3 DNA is TGTGCCAGCAGCTTAGACAGGGCCACAGATACGCAGTATTTT.